This T cell receptor (beta chain) was observed in a study of type 1 and type 2 diabetes patients. V was cut by 11 bases and J by 4 bases, with 15 bases left in between. CDR3 length equals 13 residues. Germline CDR1 is MGHDK and CDR2 is SYGVNS. PCR was run on genomic DNA. Amplification of the beta chain CDR3 used 30 forward and 13 reverse multiplex primers. One entry per CDR3 protein, called by TCRdb with MiXCR from the multiplex PCR reads. The data hold around 300,000 distinct CDR3 sequences, with over 45% observed a single time. Sequencing was carried out using peripheral blood mononuclear cells (PBMCs). The chain joins TRBV25-1 to TRBJ1-5; unclear D gene. This receptor was taken from a man aged 18 to 30 with type 2 diabetes. DNA of the CDR3: TGTGCCTGGGCCTCAGATTTGAATCAGCCCCAGCATTTT. Amino acids: CAWASDLNQPQHF.